Measured by frequency, the clone carrying this T cell receptor beta chain is medium-sized. Its antigen is not known. Buffy coats that had been collected from healthy donors served as the PBMC source. Extraction drew RNA from duplicate vials of approximately 150,000 sorted CD8+ T cells for each subset. This entry is derived from a study of human CD8 memory T cell subsets. The CDR3 length is 19 residues. Germline loops: CDR1 MDHEN, CDR2 SYDVKM. The study, taken as a whole, reports: By Chao1 estimates, precursor exhausted T cells appeared less diverse than stem-like memory T cells.

TCR beta was sequenced from UMI-tagged 5' RACE libraries. TCRdb re-called the 5' RACE reads, yielding one record per CDR3 amino acid sequence without DNA. In total, the table holds about 6,200 distinct CDR3 sequences. This rearrangement joins TRBV28 to TRBJ2-4; TCRdb proposes TRBD1, but this gene call is untestable without DNA. Specimen: CD8+ effector memory T cells (TEM) sorted from PBMCs. The subset was: effector memory CD8 T cells, CCR7- CD45RO+ CD95+. The TCR was taken from a human donor in good health. The CDR3: CASSYVPGQGPLAKNIQYF.